This section outlines one TCR beta chain sequence together with its context. Its specificity is unknown. This record comes from a study of regulatory T cells in long-lasting Graves disease. Overall study results and limits: Persistent disease preferred TRBV28, TRBJ1-2 and TRBJ2-5; new disease, TRBV20-1 and TRBJ2-1. In persistent patients, shared public clonotypes (around 2,600) outnumbered those in new patients (about 890). Persistent cases of Graves' showed reduced TCR diversity relative to newly diagnosed patients.

Sample time point: persistent/refractory GD, antithyroid drugs over 5 years with positive TRAb. The TCR library was made from RNA that had been extracted from PBMCs in TRIzol. Arm-PCR of CDR3 regions with iRepertoire HTBI primers generated TCR beta libraries. TCRdb independently ran MiXCR on the multiplex PCR reads; one entry per CDR3 protein. The sample shows around 400,000 distinct CDR3 sequences, 23% of them seen only once. This CDR3 has 15 residues. Germline CDR1 is DFQATT and CDR2 is SNEGSKA (reference sequence). V gave up 3 bases and J gave up 4 bases, with 13 bases separating them. This specimen was peripheral blood mononuclear cells (PBMCs), taken when the disease was refractory, from a patient treated with antithyroid drugs. V is TRBV20-1 and J is TRBJ1-6; possibly TRBD1 for D (5 bases). The sequence came from a female donor with Graves disease. The CDR3 sequence is CSASEGTLYNSPLHF. The CDR3 coding sequence is TGCAGTGCTAGTGAGGGGACCCTTTATAATTCACCCCTCCACTTT.